Below, 30 T cell receptor beta chains from the same sample are listed, as sequenced in a study of radiotherapy plus CTLA-4 blockade in lung cancer. The table came from immunoSEQ multiplex PCR; TCRdb's copy has only in-frame clones and leaves some out. The table records tens of thousands of clones, 79% of them present only once. The sample consisted of peripheral blood, taken from a patient treated with radiotherapy plus ipilimumab. These receptors all stem from a human donor with non-small cell lung cancer who had a complete response to radiotherapy plus ipilimumab.

V gene TRBV27 combines with J gene TRBJ1-1; D not certain. The CDR3 is made up of 15 amino acids. The V end was cut by 5 bases, the J end by 3 bases, with 16 bases between. Per the germline V gene, CDR1 is MNHEY and CDR2 is SMNVEV (reference sequence). In DNA, the CDR3 is TGTGCCAGCAGTAAACTAAACAGAAAACACACTGAAGCTTTCTTT. This sequence encodes CASSKLNRKHTEAFF.

J is TRBJ2-1 and V is TRBV10-3; 8 bases are shared with TRBD2. Losses at the gene ends were 7 bases for V and 4 bases for J; bases not matched to a gene: 24. CDR3 length: 20 residues. Germline loops: CDR1 ENHRY, CDR2 SYGVKD. This chain's CDR3 is CAITFVAGSTSLSGYNEQFF. The CDR3 DNA sequence: TGTGCCATCACGTTCGTAGCGGGAAGTACTAGCTTAAGTGGGTACAATGAGCAGTTCTTC.

The chain couples TRBV5-4 to TRBJ1-1; possibly TRBD1 for D (5 bases). V gave up 0 bases and J gave up 12 bases, with 15 bases separating them. CDR3 length equals 13 residues. Germline V gives CDR1 SGHNT, CDR2 YYREEE (reference sequence). For the CDR3, the DNA is TGTGCCAGCAGCTTGGGAGGGGTCGGGTTCCCTTTCTTT. Translation gives CASSLGGVGFPFF.

V and J are TRBV5-1 and TRBJ1-1; tentative D call: TRBD1 (6 bases). V lost 7 bases and J lost 4, with 17 bases in between. The germline V gene has CDR1 SGHRS and CDR2 YFSETQ. This CDR3 region has 14 residues. The CDR3 bases are TGCGCCAGCGGCACGGGGGGCCTTGGCACTGAAGCTTTCTTT. This sequence encodes CASGTGGLGTEAFF.

This clone occurred a few times. The V call is TRBV7-9, the J call TRBJ2-7; the D is unclear. There are 12 residues in the CDR3. In germline, CDR1 is SEHNR, CDR2 FQNEAQ (reference sequence). V was clipped by 8 bases and J by 0 bases, with 8 bases between them. The CDR3 region is CASAGRSYEQYF. CDR3 nucleotides: TGTGCCAGCGCCGGCCGCTCCTACGAGCAGTACTTC.

In its sample, this clone was seen once. The chain uses TRBV21-1 and TRBJ2-1. TRBV21-1 is a pseudogene locus. CDR3 size: 9 residues. The CDR3 nucleotides read TGTGCCAGCCGGCATGAGCAGTTCTTC. It specifies CASRHEQFF.

V gene TRBV7-2 combines with J gene TRBJ1-1; D is perhaps TRBD1 (6 bases). The V gene lost 5 bases and the J gene lost 1 base, with 11 bases spanning the gap. Germline V gene sequence: CDR1 SGHTA, CDR2 FQGNSA. This CDR3 is built from 14 residues. CDR3 sequence: CASSPGQKNTEAFF. The CDR3 nucleotides read TGTGCCAGCAGCCCGGGACAAAAGAACACTGAAGCTTTCTTT.

The CDR3 DNA is TGTGCCAGCAGTGAAGACAAGGGAGGGACCGGGGAGCTGTTTTTT. Encoded protein: CASSEDKGGTGELFF. The chain recombines TRBV2 with TRBJ2-2; 7 bases map to TRBD2. Trimming cost V 1 base and J 5 bases; bases outside gene matches: 4. The CDR3 loop spans 15 amino acids. Germline V gene data show CDR1 as SNHLY and CDR2 as FYNNEI.

The chain recombines TRBV15 with TRBJ1-2; 8 nucleotides agree with TRBD1. V was pared by 1 base and J by 4 bases, with 5 bases of the junction left unmatched. CDR3 length: 15 residues. The germline V gene encodes CDR1 LNHNV and CDR2 YYDKDF (reference sequence). Written as DNA, the CDR3 is TGTGCCACCAGCAGAGGGCTCACAGGGGGCTATGGCTACACCTTC. It codes for CATSRGLTGGYGYTF.

The chain is built from TRBV11-3 and TRBJ1-1; weak D call: TRBD1 (6 bases). Between the trimmed V and J ends, which lost 5 bases and 4 bases, there was a span of 17 bases. The CDR3 runs to 15 residues. CDR1 is SGHNT, CDR2 YENEEA, per germline. CDR3 sequence: CASSQGEGGGTEAFF. The CDR3 DNA reads TGTGCCAGCAGCCAAGGGGAGGGGGGAGGCACTGAAGCTTTCTTT.

The V gene is TRBV4-2, the J gene TRBJ1-2; TRBD1 matches at 7 bases. CDR3 size: 14 residues. Germline CDR1 reads LGHNA; CDR2 reads YNFKEQ. The V gene end was trimmed by 4 bases and the J gene end by 2 bases; junction bases not matched to a gene: 4. CDR3 sequence reads: CASSPGTDNYGYTF. The CDR3 nucleotides are TGTGCCAGCAGCCCGGGGACAGACAACTATGGCTACACCTTC.

The rearrangement uses TRBV27 and TRBJ2-7; D is undetermined. The CDR3 consists of 13 residues. V gave up 5 bases and J gave up 1 base, with 9 bases separating them. CDR1 MNHEY and CDR2 SMNVEV come from the germline V gene (reference sequence). CDR3 bases: TGTGCCAGCAGTCCAGCCCTGTCCTACGAGCAGTACGTC. This gives the protein CASSPALSYEQYV.

The count of this clone is one. The chain combines TRBV6-5 with TRBJ2-7; D not certain. Trimming shortened V by 2 bases and J by 1 base, and 12 bases separated the two germline ends. CDR3 length equals 15 residues. The germline V gene encodes CDR1 MNHEY and CDR2 SVGAGI. Here the CDR3 reads CASSYPAGVSYEQYV. The CDR3 DNA reads TGTGCCAGCAGTTACCCGGCAGGAGTTTCCTACGAGCAGTACGTC.

V usage is TRBV1 and J usage is TRBJ2-2; TRBD2, as called in the table, went unchecked against the DNA. TRBV1 corresponds to a pseudogene. This CDR3 has 14 residues. Here the CDR3 reads CTSSPGGSTGELFF. The CDR3 bases are TGCACCAGCAGCCCTGGCGGGAGCACCGGGGAGCTGTTTTTT.

This clone showed up just a few times. This chain connects TRBV6-1 to TRBJ1-2; D is possibly TRBD1 (5 bases). Trimming left V 7 bases short and J 2 bases short, with 17 bases between. CDR1 MNHNS and CDR2 SASEGT come from the germline V gene. This CDR3 is 15 amino acids long. CDR3 sequence reads: CASTTTGTPNYGYTF. The CDR3 DNA sequence: TGTGCCAGCACCACTACCGGGACTCCAAACTATGGCTACACCTTC.

The genes are TRBV29-1 and TRBJ1-1; a weak D match, TRBD1 (5 bases). The germline V and J ends were trimmed by 7 bases and 1 base, with 7 bases remaining between them. From germline, CDR1 is SQVTM and CDR2 ANQGSEA. The CDR3 runs 11 residues. DNA for the CDR3: TGCAGCGCAGGACAGAACACTGAAGCTTTCTTT. Its translation: CSAGQNTEAFF.

The chain links TRBV5-1 to TRBJ2-7, with D possibly called TRBD1 or TRBD2 (5 bases each). The CDR3 runs 14 residues. Trimming stripped 6 bases from V and 4 bases from J, with 17 bases between. Looked up from germline, CDR1 is SGHRS and CDR2 is YFSETQ. The CDR3 loop reads CASIAPRDPYEQYV. The CDR3 region has the DNA TGCGCCAGCATCGCCCCCCGGGACCCTTACGAGCAGTACGTC.

The chain links TRBV15 to TRBJ2-1; perhaps TRBD2 as D (5 bases). This CDR3 is built from 15 residues. Germline CDR1 and CDR2: LNHNV and YYDKDF (reference sequence). V was cut by 0 bases and J by 8 bases, with 14 bases left in between. As DNA, the CDR3 is TGTGCCACCAGCAGAGATAGGAGAGGGATCGATGAGCAGTTCTTC. Protein: CATSRDRRGIDEQFF. The full variable domain, its missing parts supplied by reference TRBV15 and TRBJ2-1, is DAMVIQNPRYQVTQFGKPVTLSCSQTLNHNVMYWYQQKSSQAPKLLFHYYDKDFNNEADTPDNFQSRRPNTSFCFLDIRSPGLGDTAMYLCATSRDRRGIDEQFFGPGTRLTVL.

V is TRBV7-9 and J is TRBJ1-2; TRBD1 is a possible D gene (6 bases). Germline V gives CDR1 SEHNR, CDR2 FQNEAQ (reference sequence). This CDR3 is built from 13 residues. As DNA, the CDR3 is TGTACCGGGCATCACAGGGACGGCTATGGCTACACCTTC. This sequence encodes CTGHHRDGYGYTF.

This chain connects TRBV11-2 to TRBJ2-2; 8 bases fit TRBD2. The CDR3 covers 14 residues. V shed 2 bases and J 7 bases; nucleotides not matched to a gene: 3. Germline CDR1 reads SGHAT; CDR2 reads FQNNGV. The CDR3 DNA is TGTGCCAGCAGCTTACGGGGGGGCGTCGGGGAGCTGTTTTTT. This encodes CASSLRGGVGELFF.

The genes are TRBV7-8 and TRBJ2-7; D unresolved. Trimming removed 2 bases from V and 0 bases from J, with 5 bases in between. This CDR3 contains 13 residues. In germline, CDR1 is SGHVS, CDR2 FQNEAQ. The CDR3 DNA reads as TGTGCCAGCAGCTTATCGACCTCCTACGAGCAGTACGTC. Translated: CASSLSTSYEQYV.

This clone was seen only a few times. This sequence joins TRBV10-3 and TRBJ2-2; D remains ambiguous. Trimming pared 10 bases from V and 4 bases from J, leaving 10 bases between. The CDR3 extends over 12 amino acids. Germline CDR1 reads ENHRY; CDR2 reads SYGVKD. The DNA of the CDR3 is TGTGCCAGCCAGACGCGCACCGGGGAGCTGTTTTTT. This codes for CASQTRTGELFF.

The chain carries TRBV2 and TRBJ2-1, with 14 bases that match TRBD2. Looked up from germline, CDR1 is SNHLY and CDR2 is FYNNEI. CDR3 length equals 16 residues. V dropped 5 bases and J dropped 10; count of bases not matched to a gene: 10. CDR3 in amino acids: CASSNRLAGGPGEQFF. The CDR3 region has the DNA TGTGCCAGCAGTAATAGACTAGCGGGAGGGCCGGGGGAGCAGTTCTTC.

The V gene is TRBV10-1, the J gene TRBJ1-3; D ambiguous. The length of the CDR3 is 15 residues. Trimming pared 0 bases from V and 0 bases from J, leaving 6 bases between. Germline assignment: CDR1 WNHNN and CDR2 SYGVQD (reference sequence). The CDR3 sequence is CASSESSSSGNTIYF. The CDR3 DNA reads TGCGCCAGCAGTGAGTCGTCGAGCTCTGGAAACACCATATATTTT.

V and J are TRBV14 and TRBJ2-3; a weak D match, TRBD1 (5 bases). Germline CDR1 reads SGHDN; CDR2 reads FVKESK. V was shortened by 3 bases and J by 0 bases, with 13 bases between the two germline ends. The CDR3 runs 16 residues. The CDR3 coding sequence is TGTGCCAGCAGCCACACGACAGTCTCTAGCACAGATACGCAGTATTTT. It codes for CASSHTTVSSTDTQYF.

This clone was seen just once. The rearrangement joins TRBV7-9 to TRBJ2-7, with D perhaps TRBD1 (6 bases). Germline V gene data show CDR1 as SEHNR and CDR2 as FQNEAQ (reference sequence). V lost 5 bases, J lost 1 base, and 9 bases lay in between. The CDR3 runs to 13 residues. The CDR3 nucleotides read TGTGCCAGCAGCCATACAGGGTCCTACGAGCAGTACTTC. Translated: CASSHTGSYEQYF. Variable domain in full (rest from reference TRBV7-9 and TRBJ2-7): DTGVSQNPRHKITKRGQNVTFRCDPISEHNRLYWYRQTLGQGPEFLTYFQNEAQLEKSRLLSDRFSAERPKGSFSTLEIQRTEQGDSAMYLCASSHTGSYEQYFGPGTRLTVT.

The chain uses TRBV4-1 and TRBJ1-2, with 8 bases fitting TRBD1. Trimming at V came to 6 bases and at J to 2 bases, leaving 5 bases not matched to a gene. The CDR3 is made up of 14 amino acids. Germline V lookup: CDR1 MGHRA, CDR2 YSYEKL. The chain's CDR3 is CASRRTGSNYGYTF. DNA of the CDR3: TGCGCCAGCAGACGGACAGGGAGCAACTATGGCTACACCTTC.

This clone was counted once. V and J are TRBV18 and TRBJ1-1; 9 nucleotides match TRBD1. The V segment lost 6 bases and the J segment 0 bases; nucleotides outside the gene matches: 8. Germline V lookup: CDR1 KGHSH, CDR2 LQKENI. This CDR3 is built from 16 residues. CDR3 region: CASSLGQGTMNTEAFF. In DNA, the CDR3 is TGTGCCAGCTCCCTCGGACAGGGGACTATGAACACTGAAGCTTTCTTT.

This clone was counted between two and nine times. The gene calls are TRBV5-1 and TRBJ1-1; TRBD1 is a possible D gene (5 bases). From germline, CDR1 is SGHRS and CDR2 YFSETQ. Deletions cut 3 bases from V and 2 bases from J, with 11 bases between. CDR3 length equals 14 residues. DNA for the CDR3: TGCGCCAGCAGCTCAGGGTGGGCCAACACTGAAGCTTTCTTT. Translated: CASSSGWANTEAFF.

This clone occurred once. This rearrangement joins TRBV6-5 to TRBJ2-7; 11 bases agree with TRBD2. V lost 3 bases and J lost 5; bases outside the gene matches: 6. CDR1 is MNHEY, CDR2 SVGAGI, per germline. This CDR3 has 15 amino acids. The CDR3 region is CASSYIAGGPHEQYV. Written as DNA, the CDR3 is TGTGCCAGCAGTTATATAGCGGGAGGGCCCCACGAGCAGTACGTC.